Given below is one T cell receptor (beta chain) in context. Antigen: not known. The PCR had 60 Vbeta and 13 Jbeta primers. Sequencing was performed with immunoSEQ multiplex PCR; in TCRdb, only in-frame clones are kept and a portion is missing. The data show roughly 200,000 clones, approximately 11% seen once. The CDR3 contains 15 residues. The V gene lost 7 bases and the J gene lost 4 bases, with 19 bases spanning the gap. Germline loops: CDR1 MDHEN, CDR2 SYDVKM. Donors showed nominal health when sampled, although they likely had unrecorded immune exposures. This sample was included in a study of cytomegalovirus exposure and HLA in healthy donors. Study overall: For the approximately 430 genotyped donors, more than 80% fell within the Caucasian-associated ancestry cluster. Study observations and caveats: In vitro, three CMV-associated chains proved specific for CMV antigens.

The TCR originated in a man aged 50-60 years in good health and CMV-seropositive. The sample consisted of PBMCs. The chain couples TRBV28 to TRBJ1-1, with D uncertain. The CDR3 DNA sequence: TGTGCCAGCACCCCACCGGGCCTGGGGAGCACTGAAGCTTTCTTT. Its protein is CASTPPGLGSTEAFF.